The 10 T cell receptor beta chains presented below share a single source sample, sequenced in a study of cytomegalovirus exposure and HLA in healthy donors. A multiplex PCR was run with 60 Vbeta primers and 13 Jbeta primers. Libraries were prepared by immunoSEQ multiplex PCR; TCRdb keeps only in-frame clonotypes and omits some of them. This table has around 160,000 clones, about three quarters appearing once. Material: PBMCs. These receptors all stem from a woman in her 40s in good health and CMV-seropositive.

The chain joins TRBV11-3 to TRBJ1-1; D unclear. Trimming left V 5 bases short and J 2 bases short, with 15 bases between. Germline CDR1 reads SGHNT; CDR2 reads YENEEA. The CDR3 is made up of 15 amino acids. The CDR3 region is CASSNRSQINTEAFF. As DNA, the CDR3 is TGTGCCAGCAGCAATCGTAGCCAGATAAACACTGAAGCTTTCTTT.

V usage is TRBV6-5 and J usage is TRBJ2-7, with D unclear. Germline V lookup: CDR1 MNHEY, CDR2 SVGAGI. Trimming stripped 2 bases from V and 2 bases from J, with 10 bases between. There are 14 residues in the CDR3. CDR3 region: CASSYSQSTYEQYF. The CDR3 DNA reads TGTGCCAGCAGTTACAGCCAATCAACCTACGAGCAGTACTTC.

The genes are TRBV19 and TRBJ2-6, with TRBD1 matching 9 bases. Germline CDR1 LNHDA, CDR2 SQIVND (reference sequence). This CDR3 spans 18 amino acids. Trimming at V came to 3 bases and at J to 0 bases, leaving 6 bases not matched to a gene. The CDR3 DNA reads TGTGCCAGTAGTATGGGACAGGGTAGGTTCTCTGGGGCCAACGTCCTGACTTTC. Translation: CASSMGQGRFSGANVLTF.

The chain has TRBV5-1 and TRBJ1-1; the D gene is possibly TRBD1 (5 bases). The CDR3 has 13 residues. V was clipped by 4 bases and J by 8 bases, with 15 bases between them. Germline CDR1 is SGHRS and CDR2 is YFSETQ. The CDR3 region is CASSRGANPEAFF. CDR3 nucleotides: TGCGCCAGCAGCCGTGGGGCTAACCCCGAAGCTTTCTTT.

V is TRBV11-2 and J is TRBJ2-7, with 11 nucleotides matching TRBD1. Germline values: CDR1 SGHAT, CDR2 FQNNGV. J was trimmed by 0 bases and V by 5 bases; bases with no gene match: 6. The CDR3 is 16 residues long. CDR3 residues: CASSPIGQGASYEQYF. For the CDR3, the DNA is TGTGCCAGCAGCCCCATCGGACAGGGGGCCTCCTACGAGCAGTACTTC.

The V gene is TRBV9, the J gene TRBJ2-7, with 9 bases matching TRBD1. This CDR3 is built from 15 residues. Germline CDR1 and CDR2: SGDLS and YYNGEE. J gave up 3 bases and V 0 bases, and 4 bases lay outside the gene matches. The CDR3 DNA is TGTGCCAGCAGCGTAGAGACAGGGGGAGTCTACGAGCAGTACTTC. It codes for CASSVETGGVYEQYF.

The chain links TRBV6-5 to TRBJ1-5, with a tentative D call TRBD1 (6 bases). Germline V CDR1 and CDR2: MNHEY, SVGAGI. The V end was cut by 8 bases, the J end by 6 bases, with 17 bases between. This CDR3 region has 14 residues. For the CDR3, the DNA is TGTGCCAGCCGAGACTCCCAGGGGCGTCAGCCCCAGCATTTT. Its translation is CASRDSQGRQPQHF.

This chain connects TRBV30 to TRBJ1-6; D is possibly TRBD1 (5 bases). The CDR3 consists of 14 residues. V was clipped by 4 bases and J by 7 bases, with 14 bases between them. Germline V gene data show CDR1 as GTSNPN and CDR2 as SVGIG (reference sequence). The CDR3 is CAWTGGGGNSPLHF. CDR3 bases: TGTGCCTGGACCGGGGGGGGAGGAAATTCACCCCTCCACTTT.

This rearrangement joins TRBV5-1 to TRBJ2-5; 14 positions agree with TRBD2. CDR1 is SGHRS and CDR2 is YFSETQ in the germline V gene. The CDR3 is 17 amino acids. Trimming cost V 5 bases and J 4 bases; bases outside gene matches: 10. The DNA of the CDR3 is TGCGCCAGCAGTCTTGGGGGGACTAGCGGGGGTTCAGAGACCCAGTACTTC. It is translated as CASSLGGTSGGSETQYF.

The CDR3 coding sequence is TGTGCCAGCAGTAAGGGACTAGCGGGGGAAGAGACCCAGTACTTC. Translating it yields CASSKGLAGEETQYF. The chain recombines TRBV6-5 with TRBJ2-5, with TRBD2 identical over 14 bases. The CDR3 consists of 15 residues. CDR1 and CDR2 from the germline V gene are MNHEY and SVGAGI. J lost 3 bases, V lost 5 bases, and 2 bases had no gene match.